The 25 T cell receptor beta chains below come from one sample, sequenced in a study of regulatory T cells in long-lasting Graves disease. Building the TCR beta libraries relied on iRepertoire HTBI primers, and CDR3 regions underwent Arm-PCR. TCRdb reanalysed the multiplex PCR reads using MiXCR and keeps one entry per CDR3 protein. The repertoire includes around 480,000 distinct CDR3 sequences, around 15% of them detected once, and over 9% sits in the top ten. Time point given: newly diagnosed GD, antithyroid drugs for less than 3 months. Researchers made the TCR library from RNA that was extracted from PBMCs. This same sample was also taken into another study, of T cells in Graves' hyperthyroidism and ophthalmopathy.

The sequenced sample was peripheral blood mononuclear cells (PBMCs), obtained at new diagnosis, from a patient treated with antithyroid drugs. These receptors all stem from a man aged 35 to 55 with Graves disease.

The chain links TRBV6-1 to TRBJ2-1; the match to TRBD1 covers 7 bases. The germline gives CDR1 MNHNS, CDR2 SASEGT. The V gene end was trimmed by 2 bases and the J gene end by 10 bases; junction bases not matched to a gene: 14. There are 16 residues in the CDR3. Written as DNA, the CDR3 is TGTGCCAGCAGTGAATTTAGGGGGCCCCAGGGGCACGAGCAGTTCTTC. Translation: CASSEFRGPQGHEQFF.

The chain combines TRBV28 with TRBJ1-2, with D unclear. CDR1 MDHEN and CDR2 SYDVKM come from the germline V gene. The CDR3 is made up of 13 amino acids. Trimming shortened V by 3 bases and J by 4 bases, and 9 bases separated the two germline ends. For the CDR3, the DNA is TGTGCCAGCAGTTTTCTCGGTGGCTATGGCTACACCTTC. This encodes CASSFLGGYGYTF.

This clonotype was observed at least ten times. V usage is TRBV9 and J usage is TRBJ1-2; possibly TRBD1 for D (6 bases). Per the germline V gene, CDR1 is SGDLS and CDR2 is YYNGEE. V lost 3 bases, J lost 6 bases, and 15 bases lay in between. The CDR3 spans 14 residues. CDR3 region: CASSADAGADGYTF. The CDR3 bases are TGTGCCAGCAGCGCTGACGCGGGGGCGGATGGCTACACCTTC.

This clonotype was recorded many times. The chain recombines TRBV2 with TRBJ2-1; 13 nucleotides agree with TRBD2. V lost 5 bases and J lost 10; bases outside the gene matches: 11. This CDR3 is built from 16 residues. Germline V gives CDR1 SNHLY, CDR2 FYNNEI. CDR3 DNA sequence: TGTGCCAGCAGTAAAACTACTAGCGGGAGGGCCAGCGAGCAGTTCTTC. Protein: CASSKTTSGRASEQFF.

This clonotype was seen a handful of times. The chain combines TRBV15 with TRBJ1-5; 8 bases align to TRBD1. With V trimmed by 0 bases and J by 5 bases, 9 bases remained unmatched. This CDR3 contains 17 residues. Germline V gene data show CDR1 as LNHNV and CDR2 as YYDKDF (reference sequence). The DNA of the CDR3 is TGTGCCACCAGCAGAGATATCGGGCAGGGGGCAGATCAGCCCCAGCATTTT. Protein product: CATSRDIGQGADQPQHF.

At least ten counts were recorded for this clonotype. The chain is built from TRBV28 and TRBJ2-4; 11 bases agree with TRBD2. The J segment lost 1 base and the V segment lost 1 base, leaving 9 bases of the junction unmatched. The CDR3 spans 19 residues. Germline CDR1 and CDR2: MDHEN and SYDVKM. Written as DNA, the CDR3 is TGTGCCAGCAGTTTATTCGTGGCTAGCGGGAGGTCGGCCAAAAACATTCAGTACTTC. Amino acid sequence: CASSLFVASGRSAKNIQYF.

This clonotype has at least ten counts. This chain links TRBV5-1 with TRBJ2-3; 7 bases fit TRBD1. Per the germline V gene, CDR1 is SGHRS and CDR2 is YFSETQ. This CDR3 contains 15 residues. After removal of 0 bases from V and 0 bases from J, the junction contained 1 base not matched to a gene. The CDR3 region is CASSLVTGSTDTQYF. The CDR3 DNA reads as TGCGCCAGCAGCTTGGTGACAGGGAGCACAGATACGCAGTATTTT.

This clonotype was picked up many times. The DNA for the CDR3 is TGTGCCAGCAGCCCGGACACCTCCTACGAGCAGTACTTC. It yields the protein CASSPDTSYEQYF. The J gene is TRBJ2-7, the V gene TRBV11-2; tentative D call: TRBD1 (5 bases). Per the germline V gene, CDR1 is SGHAT and CDR2 is FQNNGV. V lost 5 bases and J lost 0, with 8 bases in between. The CDR3 is 13 residues long.

There are a few counts of this clonotype. The rearrangement links TRBV12-5 to TRBJ1-1; TRBD1 matches 7 bases. V dropped 5 bases and J dropped 7; count of bases not matched to a gene: 4. Germline CDR1 LGHNT, CDR2 FRNRAP. The CDR3 has 12 amino acids. CDR3 region: CASGHRGDEAFF. The DNA for the CDR3 is TGTGCTAGTGGTCACAGGGGAGATGAAGCTTTCTTT.

This clonotype was picked up a small number of times. The rearrangement uses TRBV10-1 and TRBJ2-7, with 7 bases aligning to TRBD2. This CDR3 has 15 residues. Germline assignment: CDR1 WNHNN and CDR2 SYGVQD (reference sequence). V dropped 4 bases and J dropped 5; count of bases not matched to a gene: 11. CDR3 amino acids: CASSGTSATEHEQYF. The CDR3 coding sequence is TGCGCCAGCAGTGGTACTAGCGCGACGGAGCACGAGCAGTACTTC.

This clonotype turned up a few times. A junction boundary mismatches the germline segment, possibly from a read error. The rearrangement joins TRBV7-7 to TRBJ2-1; 11 nucleotides align to TRBD2. Germline V lookup: CDR1 SSHAT, CDR2 FNYEAQ (reference sequence). The CDR3 consists of 15 residues. Here the CDR3 DNA reads TGTGCTAGCAGCTTAGCGGGAGGGTCAGGCAATGAGCAGTTCTTC. This codes for CASSLAGGSGNEQFF. Together with reference TRBV7-7 and TRBJ2-1, the CDR3 gives the full variable domain: GAGVSQSPRYKVTKRGQDVTLRCDPISSHATLYWYQQALGQGPEFLTYFNYEAQPDKSGLPSDRFSAERPEGSISTLTIQRTEQRDSAMYRCASSLAGGSGNEQFFGPGTRLTVL.

In its sample, this clonotype was seen many times. Compared with germline, one end of the junction differs, possibly owing to a read error. The chain employs TRBV5-1 and TRBJ1-1; D not resolved. Germline values: CDR1 SGHRS, CDR2 YFSETQ. The CDR3 spans 15 residues. CDR3 DNA: TGTGCCAGCAGCTTAGCGACGGGTAGGAACACTGAAGCTTTCTTT. Protein sequence: CASSLATGRNTEAFF.

Concerning this clonotype: A clone one base away is much larger, so this may be a read error. The chain employs TRBV2 and TRBJ1-1, with unresolved D. Germline assignment: CDR1 SNHLY and CDR2 FYNNEI. Deletions cut 11 bases from V and 5 bases from J, with 18 bases between. The CDR3 runs to 13 residues. CDR3 bases: TGTGCCGGCCCCCGCGGGAGAGGGACTGAAGCTTTCTTT. Protein: CAGPRGRGTEAFF.

This clonotype has just a few counts. The chain recombines TRBV2 with TRBJ2-1; 9 nucleotides align to TRBD2. The J segment lost 7 bases and the V segment lost 4 bases, leaving 5 bases of the junction unmatched. This CDR3 has 14 amino acids. Germline V gives CDR1 SNHLY, CDR2 FYNNEI. The CDR3: CASSVAGDGNEQFF. In nucleotides, the CDR3 is TGTGCCAGCAGTGTAGCGGGAGATGGTAATGAGCAGTTCTTC.

V is TRBV29-1 and J is TRBJ1-1; D remains ambiguous. Germline values: CDR1 SQVTM, CDR2 ANQGSEA. Trimming pared 1 base from V and 4 bases from J, leaving 10 bases between. This CDR3 has 13 residues. CDR3 residues: CSVEVQLSTEAFF. The CDR3 coding sequence is TGCAGCGTTGAAGTACAGCTGAGCACTGAAGCTTTCTTT.

The table lists this clonotype with many counts. The chain joins TRBV7-6 to TRBJ2-7; 9 bases line up with TRBD2. CDR1 SGHVS and CDR2 FNYEAQ come from the germline V gene. V shed 4 bases, J shed 4 bases, and the junction held 14 bases outside the gene matches. The CDR3 extends over 17 amino acids. The CDR3 here is CASSSYLGSGSSYEQYF. CDR3 bases: TGTGCCAGCAGCTCCTATCTTGGTAGCGGGAGTAGTTACGAGCAGTACTTC.

About this clonotype: A much larger clone lies one base from this, so it may be a read error. The chain has TRBV5-1 and TRBJ1-1; D may be TRBD1 (5 bases). The CDR3 is 14 residues long. The germline gives CDR1 SGHRS, CDR2 YFSETQ. The CDR3 coding sequence is TGCGCCAGCAGCTTAGTTGGGGGATATACTGAAGCTTCCTTT. It codes for CASSLVGGYTEASF.

As concerns this clonotype: This is likely an artifact of a read error, given a far larger clone one base away. This sequence joins TRBV7-2 and TRBJ2-7; D is possibly TRBD1 or TRBD2 (5 bases each). Trimming shortened V by 6 bases and J by 7 bases, and 22 bases separated the two germline ends. The length of the CDR3 is 15 residues. Germline V CDR1 and CDR2: SGHTA, FQGNSA. The CDR3 nucleotides are TGTGCCAGCAGATGGGGGTCCACGGGTTACGATGAGCAGTACTTC. It codes for CASRWGSTGYDEQYF.

The chain joins TRBV7-9 to TRBJ2-3; D possibly corresponds to TRBD1 (6 bases). The CDR3 sequence is 15 residues long. The germline V and J ends were trimmed by 2 bases and 1 base, with 10 bases remaining between them. Germline CDR1 and CDR2: SEHNR and FQNEAQ (reference sequence). DNA of the CDR3: TGTGCCAGCAGCTTAAAGGGGGTAGGCACAGATACGCAGTATTTT. As protein: CASSLKGVGTDTQYF.

The CDR3 DNA reads TGTGCCAGCAGGGCCGGGACACTTATCTACGAGCAGTTCTTC. Protein sequence: CASRAGTLIYEQFF. The J gene is TRBJ2-1, the V gene TRBV6-2 or TRBV6-3; the D gene is possibly TRBD1 (6 bases). Per the germline V gene, CDR1 is MNHEY and CDR2 is SVGEGT. CDR3 length: 14 amino acids. Trimming shortened V by 6 bases and J by 10 bases, and 19 bases separated the two germline ends.

This clonotype was seen only a few times. The chain joins TRBV6-1 to TRBJ2-5; D gene unclear. CDR1 and CDR2 from the germline V gene are MNHNS and SASEGT. The CDR3 has 13 residues. Trimming took 8 bases from V and 0 from J, leaving 10 bases between them. CDR3 protein: CASCAENQETQYF. DNA of the CDR3: TGTGCCAGCTGTGCGGAGAACCAAGAGACCCAGTACTTC.

This clonotype has only a few counts. The chain is built from TRBV12-3 or TRBV12-4 and TRBJ1-4, with 7 positions matching TRBD1. The CDR3 is 15 residues long. V trimming: 6 bases; J trimming: 4 bases; junction bases outside the gene matches: 8. CDR3 in amino acids: CASRTWDSHNEKLFF. For the CDR3, the DNA is TGTGCCAGCAGGACTTGGGACAGCCATAATGAAAAACTGTTTTTT.

The J gene is TRBJ2-1, the V gene TRBV24-1; D unclear. Germline V CDR1 and CDR2: KGHDR, SFDVKD. The ends were cut back, 5 bases at V and 4 bases at J, with 8 bases in the middle. The CDR3 length is 13 residues. The CDR3 nucleotides are TGTGCCACCAGTGCCCCGTCGTACAATGAGCAGTTCTTC. Its translation is CATSAPSYNEQFF.

This clonotype was found a few times. This chain uses TRBV4-1 with TRBJ1-5; D is ambiguous. The ends were cut back, 0 bases at V and 3 bases at J, with 12 bases in the middle. Germline V gene sequence: CDR1 MGHRA, CDR2 YSYEKL. The CDR3 is 16 residues long. CDR3 nucleotides: TGCGCCAGCAGCCAAGAAGGTCCCGGGGACAATCAGCCCCAGCATTTT. This gives the protein CASSQEGPGDNQPQHF.

This rearrangement joins TRBV10-2 to TRBJ1-5, with 7 positions matching TRBD1. Germline V gene lookup returns CDR1 WSHSY and CDR2 SAAADI. The length of the CDR3 is 14 residues. V lost 6 bases, J lost 4 bases, and 6 bases stayed unmatched. The CDR3 spells CASSMTGRNQPQHF. CDR3 DNA: TGCGCCAGCAGCATGACAGGGAGGAATCAGCCCCAGCATTTT.